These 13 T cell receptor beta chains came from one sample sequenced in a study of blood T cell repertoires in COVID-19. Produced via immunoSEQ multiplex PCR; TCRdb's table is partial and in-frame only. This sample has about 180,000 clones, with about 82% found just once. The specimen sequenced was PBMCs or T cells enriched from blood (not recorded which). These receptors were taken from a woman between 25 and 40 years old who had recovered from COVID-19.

The chain's CDR3 is CASSSQGLLNTEAFF. The CDR3 DNA reads as TGTGCCAGCAGCTCCCAAGGACTACTTAACACTGAAGCTTTCTTT. The rearrangement uses TRBV9 and TRBJ1-1; D not resolved. The CDR3 loop spans 15 amino acids. V lost 4 bases, J lost 2 bases, and 15 bases lay in between. Looked up from germline, CDR1 is SGDLS and CDR2 is YYNGEE.

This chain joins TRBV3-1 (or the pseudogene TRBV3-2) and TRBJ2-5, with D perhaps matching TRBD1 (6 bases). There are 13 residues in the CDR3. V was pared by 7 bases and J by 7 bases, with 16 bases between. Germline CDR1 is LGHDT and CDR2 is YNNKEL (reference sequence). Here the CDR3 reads CASTPGTWGTQYF. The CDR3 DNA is TGTGCCAGCACCCCCGGGACATGGGGGACCCAGTACTTC.

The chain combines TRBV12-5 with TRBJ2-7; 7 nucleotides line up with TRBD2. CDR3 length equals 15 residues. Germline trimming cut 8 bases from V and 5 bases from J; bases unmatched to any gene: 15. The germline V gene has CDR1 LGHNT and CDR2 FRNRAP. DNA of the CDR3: TGTGCTAGTATCCGGTGGGTAGCGGGTACCCACGAGCAGTACTTC. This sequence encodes CASIRWVAGTHEQYF.

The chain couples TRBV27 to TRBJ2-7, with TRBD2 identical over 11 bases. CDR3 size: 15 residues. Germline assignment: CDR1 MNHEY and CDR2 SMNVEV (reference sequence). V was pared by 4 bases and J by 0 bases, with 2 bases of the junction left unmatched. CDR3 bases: TGTGCCAGCAGTTGGACTAGCGGGCTCTCCTACGAGCAGTACTTC. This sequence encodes CASSWTSGLSYEQYF.

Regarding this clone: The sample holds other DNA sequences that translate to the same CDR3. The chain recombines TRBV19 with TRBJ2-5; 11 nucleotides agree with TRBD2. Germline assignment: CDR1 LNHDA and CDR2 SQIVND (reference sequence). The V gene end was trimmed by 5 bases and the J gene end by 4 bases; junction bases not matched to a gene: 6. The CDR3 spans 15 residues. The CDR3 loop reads CASSLAGGPRETQYF. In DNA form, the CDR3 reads TGTGCCAGTAGTTTAGCGGGAGGGCCGCGAGAGACCCAGTACTTC.

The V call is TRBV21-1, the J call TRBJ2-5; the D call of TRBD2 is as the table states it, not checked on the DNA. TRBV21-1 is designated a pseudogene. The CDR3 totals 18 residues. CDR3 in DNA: TGTGCCAGCAGCAGGGGGGGTACTAGCGGGAGTGGCCAAGAGACCCAGTACTTC. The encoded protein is CASSRGGTSGSGQETQYF.

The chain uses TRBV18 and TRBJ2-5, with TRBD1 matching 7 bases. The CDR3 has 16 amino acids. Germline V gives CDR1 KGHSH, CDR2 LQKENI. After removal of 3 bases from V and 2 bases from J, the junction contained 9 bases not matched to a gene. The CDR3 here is CASSPLTGSRQETQYF. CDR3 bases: TGTGCCAGCTCACCTTTGACAGGGTCCCGTCAAGAGACCCAGTACTTC.

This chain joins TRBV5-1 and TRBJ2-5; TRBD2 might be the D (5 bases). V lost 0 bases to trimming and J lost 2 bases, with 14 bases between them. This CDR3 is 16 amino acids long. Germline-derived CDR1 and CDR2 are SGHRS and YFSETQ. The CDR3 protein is CASSLVRGYVQETQYF. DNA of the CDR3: TGCGCCAGCAGCTTGGTCCGGGGATACGTTCAAGAGACCCAGTACTTC.

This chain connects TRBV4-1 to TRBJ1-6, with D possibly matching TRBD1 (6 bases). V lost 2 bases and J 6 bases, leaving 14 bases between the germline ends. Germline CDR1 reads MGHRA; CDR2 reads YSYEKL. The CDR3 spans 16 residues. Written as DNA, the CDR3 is TGCGCCAGCAGCCAAACTCGAGGACAGATTAATTCACCCCTCCACTTT. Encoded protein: CASSQTRGQINSPLHF.

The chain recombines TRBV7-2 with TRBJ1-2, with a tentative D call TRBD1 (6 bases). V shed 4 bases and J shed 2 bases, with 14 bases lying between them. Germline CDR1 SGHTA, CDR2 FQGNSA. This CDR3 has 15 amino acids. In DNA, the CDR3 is TGTGCCAGCAGCTACGACGGACAGTTCAACTATGGCTACACCTTC. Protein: CASSYDGQFNYGYTF.

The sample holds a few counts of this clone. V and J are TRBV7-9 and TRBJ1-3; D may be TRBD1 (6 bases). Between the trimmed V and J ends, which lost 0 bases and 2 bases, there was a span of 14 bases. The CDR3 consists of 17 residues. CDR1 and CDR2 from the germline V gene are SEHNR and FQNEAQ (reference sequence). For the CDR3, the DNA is TGTGCCAGCAGCTTAGCAACGGGGGGCGTAGCTGGAAACACCATATATTTT. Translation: CASSLATGGVAGNTIYF.

CDR3 in DNA: TGTGCCAGCAGCCTTTCTTATAATTCACCCCTCCACTTT. It translates to CASSLSYNSPLHF. The chain employs TRBV7-9 and TRBJ1-6; D ambiguous. Trimming pared 5 bases from V and 4 bases from J, leaving 6 bases between. Per germline, CDR1 SEHNR and CDR2 FQNEAQ (reference sequence). The CDR3 totals 13 residues.

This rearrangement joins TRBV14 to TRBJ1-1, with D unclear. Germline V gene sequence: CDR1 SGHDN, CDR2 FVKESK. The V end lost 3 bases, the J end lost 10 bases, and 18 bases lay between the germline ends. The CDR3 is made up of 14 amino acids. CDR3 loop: CASSHYGSLEGAFF. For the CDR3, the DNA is TGTGCCAGCAGCCACTACGGGTCTCTGGAAGGAGCTTTCTTT.